The clone carrying this T cell receptor (beta chain) was counted at least ten times. What it binds is not known. This record belongs to a study of Graves' ophthalmopathy and Graves' hyperthyroidism. Study-level results: A roughly 84% specificity and roughly 90% sensitivity were achieved by a 13-signature model that separated ophthalmopathy from stable hyperthyroidism.

CDR3 length: 14 amino acids. V shed 5 bases and J 1 base; nucleotides not matched to a gene: 6. The V gene's germline CDR1 is SQVTM and CDR2 ANQGSEA. RNA transcripts were the source from which TCR beta CDR3 regions were amplified. A first-round RT-PCR used HTBI primers, followed by a second-round multiplex PCR. One entry per CDR3 protein, called by TCRdb with MiXCR from the multiplex PCR reads. The table shows approximately 700,000 distinct CDR3 sequences, with 40% occurring only once. The chain has TRBV29-1 and TRBJ2-7; 9 bases align to TRBD1. Sequenced material: peripheral blood. The TCR originated in an adult man with Graves' ophthalmopathy. CDR3 bases: TGCAGCGTTACCGACAGGGGGGCATCCTACGAGCAGTACTTC. Its translation is CSVTDRGASYEQYF.